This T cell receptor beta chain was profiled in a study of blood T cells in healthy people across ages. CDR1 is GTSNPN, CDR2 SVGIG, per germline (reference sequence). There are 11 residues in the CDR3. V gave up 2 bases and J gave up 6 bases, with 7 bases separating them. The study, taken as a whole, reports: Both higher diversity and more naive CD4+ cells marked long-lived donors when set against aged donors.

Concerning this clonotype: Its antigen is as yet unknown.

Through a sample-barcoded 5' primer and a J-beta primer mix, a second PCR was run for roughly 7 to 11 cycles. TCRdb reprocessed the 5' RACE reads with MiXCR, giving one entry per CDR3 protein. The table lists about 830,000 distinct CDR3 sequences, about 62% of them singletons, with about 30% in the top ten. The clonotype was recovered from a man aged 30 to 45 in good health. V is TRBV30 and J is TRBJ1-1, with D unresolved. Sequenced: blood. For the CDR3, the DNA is TGTGCCTGGAGTTATAAGGCTGAAGCTTTCTTT. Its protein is CAWSYKAEAFF.